This is a list of T cell receptor beta chains from one sample in a study of identical twins. MiXCR, run by TCRdb on the 5' RACE reads, gives a single entry per CDR3 protein. The repertoire holds hundreds of thousands of distinct CDR3 sequences, with 20% to 25% as singletons. The sample was also reused in another study, on yellow fever vaccine responses in identical twins.

The sample taken for sequencing was CD4+ T cells sorted from blood. The receptors stem from a woman between 18 and 29 years old in good health. CDR3s include the opening cysteine and the closing phenylalanine or tryptophan. Each record gives: J gene, clone size, D gene, V gene, CDR3 DNA, CDR3 protein. The D gene is left open where the match is weak. Only part of the rows carry a size: once, few, many, or a class if the clone is expanded.

TRBJ2-3,.,TRBD2,TRBV5-5,TGTGCCAGCAGCTTGGCAGTAGCGGGAGCCCCCGTAGCGCAGTATTTT,CASSLAVAGAPVAQYF
TRBJ2-5,.,.,TRBV2,TGTGCCAGCGAAAAAGGGACCTCCCCGGGGACCCAGTACTTC,CASEKGTSPGTQYF
TRBJ2-5,few,.,TRBV19,TGTGCCAGTAGTATCGGCCGGACTGGGGGCCAAGAGACCCAGTACTTC,CASSIGRTGGQETQYF
TRBJ2-3,.,.,TRBV9,TGTGCCAGCACCCAAATGGGGGGCTCAGATACGCAGTATTTT,CASTQMGGSDTQYF
TRBJ1-2,.,.,TRBV28,TGTGCCAGCAGTCGGGGAGGCTTGGGCTACACCTTC,CASSRGGLGYTF
TRBJ1-1,.,.,TRBV7-9,TGTGCCAGCAGCTTAAGCATTGAAGCTTTCTTT,CASSLSIEAFF
TRBJ2-3,few,.,TRBV10-3,TGTGCCATCAGTGAGTCTGGGCAGGGATACGATACGCAGTATTTT,CAISESGQGYDTQYF
TRBJ1-5,few,.,TRBV5-6,TGTGCCAGCAGCTTCTGGCTATATAGCAATCAGCCCCAGCATTTT,CASSFWLYSNQPQHF
TRBJ2-1,.,.,TRBV19,TGTGCCAGTGGTATTTGGGGTTCCTACAATGAGCAGTTCTTC,CASGIWGSYNEQFF
TRBJ2-3,few,.,TRBV14,TGTGCCAGCAGCGAAAGCCCCCCGATGAGGGATACGCAGTATTTT,CASSESPPMRDTQYF
TRBJ2-3,few,.,TRBV20-1,TGCAGTGCTAGAGATCAGGGGGATACGCAGTATTTT,CSARDQGDTQYF
TRBJ1-5,.,.,TRBV6-5,TGTGCCAGCAGTTACTCGGGCAGGGTCGGACAGCCCCAGCATTTT,CASSYSGRVGQPQHF
TRBJ1-1,few,.,TRBV5-1,TGCGCCAGCAGGGCAGGGGATGTATTGAACACTGAAGCTTTCTTT,CASRAGDVLNTEAFF
TRBJ1-1,few,.,TRBV7-2,TGTGCCAGCAGCTATTCGGATTTCACTGAAGCTTTCTTT,CASSYSDFTEAFF
TRBJ2-4,.,TRBD2,TRBV6-1,TGTGCCAGCAGACCTGCTTCGGGGGGAAACATTCAGTACTTC,CASRPASGGNIQYF
TRBJ1-1,.,.,TRBV7-2,TGTGCCAGCAGCTTAAGTGGGGCTCAGAACACTGAAGCTTTCTTT,CASSLSGAQNTEAFF
TRBJ2-3,.,.,TRBV10-1,TGCGCCAGCAGTGAGGGCCTCACAGATACGCAGTATTTT,CASSEGLTDTQYF
TRBJ1-1,.,TRBD1,TRBV20-1,TGCAGTGCTAGAGATTGGAGACAGGGAACCTTCCAGGATGGAGGCACTGAAGCTTTCTTT,CSARDWRQGTFQDGGTEAFF
TRBJ2-1,few,.,TRBV6-1,TGTGCCAGCAGTGTGTCCCTCGCGGCTTCCTACAATGAGCAGTTCTTC,CASSVSLAASYNEQFF
TRBJ2-1,.,.,TRBV5-1,TGCGCCAGCAGGATCTCCAAGGGCCATGAGCAGTTCTTC,CASRISKGHEQFF
TRBJ2-5,.,.,TRBV7-8,TGTGCCAGCAGCTTAGTAGCGGTGGCGGAGACCCAGTACTTC,CASSLVAVAETQYF
TRBJ2-1,few,.,TRBV6-1,TGTGCCAGCAGACAAATCAATGAGCAGTTCTTC,CASRQINEQFF
TRBJ1-3,.,.,TRBV6-2/TRBV6-3,TGTGCCAGCATTGACGCAGGACGTGGAAACACCATATATTTT,CASIDAGRGNTIYF
TRBJ2-1,.,TRBD2,TRBV12-3/TRBV12-4,TGTGCCAGCAGACGCTCGACTAGCGGGAGGGCCAATGAGCAGTTCTTC,CASRRSTSGRANEQFF